The entry that follows covers one TCR beta chain sequence. No antigen is known for it. Patients were ineligible given autoimmune disease history or systemic immunosuppression. The investigators sampled blood at baseline, at cycle 4 day 1, and at cycle 7 day 1. Profiling relied on immunoSEQ multiplex PCR, and the TCRdb table lists in-frame clones only, not all of them. The sample holds tens of thousands of clones; roughly 92% are singletons and the top ten take roughly 15%. The CDR3 is made up of 15 amino acids. Per the germline V gene, CDR1 is SGHTA and CDR2 is FQGNSA. Trimming left V 7 bases short and J 3 bases short, with 16 bases between. These data originate in a study of OX40 agonist ivuxolimab in advanced cancers. Findings and limits, study-wide: In the 0.1-3.0 mg/kg groups, partial responders showed among the lowest expansion. On average, CD8+ T cells had more expanded clones than CD4+.

The chain links TRBV7-2 to TRBJ2-1, with D uncertain. The material sequenced was CD4+ or CD8+ T cells sorted from blood, taken in a trial of the OX40 agonist ivuxolimab. The origin of this receptor is an adult with an advanced solid tumor such as melanoma, head and neck, liver or kidney cancer. In nucleotides, the CDR3 is TGTGCCAGCACCCAAGGTCGGTACGACTACAATGAGCAGTTCTTC. Translation: CASTQGRYDYNEQFF.